The T cell receptor (beta chain) described here comes from a study of shared clonotypes between healthy human individuals. It was into CD45RA+ naive and CD45RA-negative memory subsets that the CD4+ cells were split. Generated by immunoSEQ multiplex PCR, the TCRdb table keeps only in-frame clones and is missing some. The sample has millions of clones, around 94% seen once; the top ten hold roughly 0.14%. This CDR3 spans 15 amino acids. Germline V gene sequence: CDR1 LNHDA, CDR2 SQIVND (reference sequence). The J segment lost 9 bases and the V segment lost 5 bases, leaving 11 bases of the junction unmatched.

The sequence was obtained from a man aged 18 to 35 in good health. This chain uses TRBV19 with TRBJ2-7; 12 bases are shared with TRBD1. Material for sequencing was naive CD4+ T cells sorted from blood. Stated subset: CD45RA+ positively selected. The CDR3 sequence: CASSGGTGGATWQYF. Written as DNA, the CDR3 is TGTGCCAGTAGTGGAGGGACAGGGGGCGCAACCTGGCAGTACTTC.